This T cell receptor (beta chain) was recorded in a study of shared clonotypes between healthy human individuals (dated by TCRdb to between 2020 and 2021). Background on the whole study: The cohort included a few men and two women between 18 and 49 years of age. Leukapheresis yielded between about 0.85 and 9.5 billion PBMCs per donor. For each donor, CD4 naive and CD4 memory were each given three plates, CD8 naive was given two plates, and CD8 memory was given one plate. To increase sequencing depth and limit assay-specific biases, TCR repertoire library preparation and sequencing were carried out by different laboratories using diverse techniques. To estimate repertoire size and how much clonotype sharing occurs between individuals, the study deeply sequenced the blood TCR repertoires of several healthy adults.

Note on this clone: No cognate antigen has been identified for it. Base-call qualities are not available, and no considerably larger clone is one nucleotide away.

Sequences KGHSH (CDR1) and LQKENI (CDR2) are obtained from the germline V gene. The CDR3 runs 15 amino acids, cysteine and phenylalanine included. CDR3 DNA is the only sequence kept; it has 45 bases, read in frame from the first base. Trimming at the junction amounts to 0 bases on V and 5 bases on J, and the germline ends lie 12 bases apart. Healthy HIV-negative adults with no recently reported acute infections or vaccinations were included as donors. Only Caucasian adults living in Nashville, Tennessee, USA were represented among the donors. CD4+ T cells were enriched by magnetic negative selection, after which naive cells were positively selected on CD45RA and the negative fraction was taken as the memory subset. Blood was obtained by leukapheresis, after which PBMCs were separated by Ficoll-Histopaque density gradient centrifugation and cryopreserved in liquid nitrogen vapor phase. Analytical flow cytometry was used to check the purity and quantity of each magnetically sorted T cell population. From each sorted fraction, genomic DNA was isolated and quantified by UV absorbance on a Nanodrop 2000c.

Using the deep immunoSEQ assay, TCR CDR3 regions were amplified from genomic DNA by multiplex PCR. Extracted genomic DNA from each cell subset was spread evenly across all wells of several immunoSEQ 96-well plates, with each plate serving as a replicate. For sorted subsets, each replicate PCR was loaded with roughly 190 ng genomic DNA, equivalent to about 33,000 T cell genomes. Purified libraries were quantified with a Qubit 3.0 fluorometer, sized on a Bioanalyzer 2100, and re-quantified with the KAPA Library Quantification kit. Each immunoSEQ 96-well plate was sequenced on its own single-read 150-cycle Illumina NextSeq 550 flow cell. Concerning the study's data processing: The immunoSEQ output contained only junctional sequences without quality scores, so filtering could not match that applied to full-length reads. Sequences were annotated with PyIR, a Python wrapper for IgBLAST v1.9, and V/J genes and CDR3 were assigned using IMGT germline references. Reads were filtered out if the reads had weak V/J assignments (E-value above 1e-6), no CDR3, stop codons, out-of-frame junctions, or ambiguous translated residues. V3J clonotypes were defined as sequences sharing the same inferred V gene, J gene, and CDR3 amino acid sequence. The percentage overlap between two repertoires was calculated by dividing the number of shared unique clonotypes by the size of the smaller repertoire. Repertoire richness was assessed with RTK rarefaction, the Chao1 estimator, and Recon v2.1 estimates of unobserved clonotypes. Generation probabilities were computed with OLGA for all TCRbeta clonotypes obtained by the gDNA method from several donors. TCRdb re-hosts the immuneACCESS table, in-frame sequences only. Its copies lack some clones; in the studies checked, an unresolved V gene accounts for under half of them, and the cause for the rest is not known. That table supplies the V and J calls and clone size; D and trimming were determined from the DNA. The sample contains millions of clones, over 85% of them found a single time. The biggest ten clones account for more than 0.1% of the sample.

General findings and caveats noted by the study authors: Rarefaction of sorted-subset datasets indicated incomplete sequencing despite the large sequencing depth. Because the study included only a small number of donors, the genetic and exposure-history diversity represented was limited. Pairwise subsampling indicated that sequencing depth was expected to affect the degree of clonotype sharing among donors. Approximately 5% of naive CD4, 3.5% of naive CD8, 2.3% of memory CD4, and approximately 0.4% of memory CD8 clonotypes were shared across several donors. Only blood was sampled, and tissue TCR repertoires likely differ from those in blood. Naive subsets generally had larger estimated clonotype richness than memory subsets. Higher generation probabilities were observed for clonotypes shared by all four sorted-subset donors than for non-shared clonotypes.

The receptor was derived from a man aged 18 to 35 in good health. The rearranged chain carries TRBV18 and TRBJ2-3, with TRBD1 perhaps the D gene, on 7 matching bases. Material: naive CD4+ T cells sorted from blood. The sample's cell subset or site, from its label and the paper: CD45RA+ positively selected. The base sequence is TGTGCCAGCTCACCACCTACAGGGGAGGTAGATACGCAGTATTTT. This is translated as CASSPPTGEVDTQYF.